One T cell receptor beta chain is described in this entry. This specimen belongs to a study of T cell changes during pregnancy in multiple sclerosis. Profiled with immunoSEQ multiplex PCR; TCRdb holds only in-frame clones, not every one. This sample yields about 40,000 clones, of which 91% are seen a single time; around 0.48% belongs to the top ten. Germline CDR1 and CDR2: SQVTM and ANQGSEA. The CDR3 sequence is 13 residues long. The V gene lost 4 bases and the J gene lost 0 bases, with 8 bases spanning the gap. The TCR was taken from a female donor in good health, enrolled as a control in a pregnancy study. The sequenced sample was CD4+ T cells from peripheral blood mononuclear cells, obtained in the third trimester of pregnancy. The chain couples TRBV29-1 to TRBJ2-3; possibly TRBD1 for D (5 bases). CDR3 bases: TGCAGCGTTGGACAGACTAGCACAGATACGCAGTATTTT. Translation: CSVGQTSTDTQYF.